Following are 4 T cell receptor beta chains from one sample sequenced in a study of T-cell memory formation after mild COVID-19. TCRdb used MiXCR to reprocess the 5' RACE reads, holding one entry per CDR3 protein. The sample holds roughly 560,000 distinct CDR3 sequences, over 20% seen once. The material sequenced was PBMCs or a T cell subset sorted from them (not recorded which). These receptors were taken from an adult woman who had mild COVID-19 (a few samples of this study predate the infection). Cell type and time point are not known.

The gene calls are TRBV14 and TRBJ2-7, with D possibly being TRBD1 or TRBD2 (5 bases each). Trimming removed 0 bases from V and 0 bases from J, with 9 bases in between. CDR1 is SGHDN, CDR2 FVKESK, per germline. The CDR3 length is 15 residues. The CDR3 sequence: CASSQEAGSSYEQYF. CDR3 coding DNA: TGTGCCAGCAGCCAAGAGGCAGGGAGCTCCTACGAGCAGTACTTC.

The CDR3 sequence is CASSRQGRGETQYF. As DNA, the CDR3 is TGCGCCAGCAGCCGACAGGGAAGAGGGGAGACCCAGTACTTC. V gene TRBV5-1 combines with J gene TRBJ2-5; 7 bases are a match to TRBD1. Germline V gene sequence: CDR1 SGHRS, CDR2 YFSETQ. Losses at the gene ends were 4 bases for V and 5 bases for J; bases not matched to a gene: 8. This CDR3 contains 14 residues.

The J gene is TRBJ2-7, the V gene TRBV29-1, with a possible D match to TRBD1 (5 bases). This CDR3 has 13 residues. Germline loops: CDR1 SQVTM, CDR2 ANQGSEA. V dropped 8 bases and J dropped 0 bases, with 14 bases sitting between them. In DNA, the CDR3 is TGCAGCTTTCGACAGAGGAGCTCCTACGAGCAGTACTTC. This codes for CSFRQRSSYEQYF.

The chain carries TRBV11-2 and TRBJ1-2, with D perhaps matching TRBD1 (5 bases). The CDR3 consists of 12 residues. The germline gives CDR1 SGHAT, CDR2 FQNNGV. V was trimmed by 5 bases and J by 4 bases, leaving 8 bases between them. DNA for the CDR3: TGTGCCAGCAGCCCGACAGTCTATGGCTACACCTTC. Its protein product is CASSPTVYGYTF.